Sequencing of this T cell receptor (beta chain) was carried out in a study of T cells in narcolepsy (dated by TCRdb to the late 2010s). Study-level background: Healthy control donors were enrolled in the study alongside patients who had narcolepsy type 1 or type 2 (NT1, NT2). Autoreactive T cells targeting hypocretin neuron self-antigens (hypocretin, TRIB2) were sought in narcolepsy patients, and TCR Vbeta sequencing was used to track clonotypes in blood and CSF.

This clone was picked up one time. Its recognized antigen is unknown. Per-base quality was not reported, and no clone a single base away is much larger than it. V is reduced by 2 bases and J by 5 bases, leaving a spacing of 12 bases between them. The germline V gene encodes CDR1 MNHEY and CDR2 SVGAGI. Spanning cysteine to phenylalanine, the CDR3 consists of 14 amino acids. Only the CDR3 DNA stays, 42 bases, in frame from base 1. Library method: the immunoSEQ multiplex PCR assay. TCRdb provides this immuneACCESS table in a form limited to in-frame rearrangements. Some clones are lacking; in checked studies, under half of them reflect an unresolved V gene, and why the rest are absent is not known. The table for this sample lists fewer than 40,000 clones; 70% to 85% of them were counted only once. Roughly 2.1% of the sample belongs to the ten largest clones. Beyond this particular receptor, the publication reports: Numbers of sequenced blood memory CD4+ clonotypes were comparable, with averages of about 39,494 in patients and about 35,000 in controls. In plots comparing CSF and blood CD4+ T cell clonotypes from the same patient, HCRT-specific and TRIB2-specific autoreactive clonotypes were highlighted. Autoreactive clonotypes were reported to be detected serially in the blood of the same patients and of different patients, but not in the blood of healthy controls. No sequences matching autoreactive T cell clones were present in some of the blood memory CD4+ repertoires from patients and controls.

For TCR Vbeta sequencing, memory CD4+ T cells were sorted ex vivo from the peripheral blood of narcolepsy patients and healthy controls. The sequence was obtained from a human donor in good health. Material: memory (CD45RA-) CD4+ T cells from blood. The cell subset or site label corresponds to: memory T cells sorted ex vivo from peripheral blood. The chain was built from TRBV6-5 and TRBJ2-5, and TRBD2 may be the D gene, going by 5 matching bases. The DNA reads as follows: TGTGCCAGCAGTTACGGTAGTGCGGGCGAGACCCAGTACTTC. This gives the protein CASSYGSAGETQYF.